This entry is about one T cell receptor (beta chain). Its specific antigen is unknown. Per-base qualities were not stored, and no clone one base away is much larger. The CDR3 regions of human TCRbeta chains were subjected to immunosequencing. Per the original workflow: TCRs in the repertoires were compared against a reference library of SARS-CoV-2-specific TCRs that had been generated with the MIRA antigen-specificity platform. Breadth was defined as the fraction of unique TCRs that were SARS-CoV-2-associated, and depth was defined as the fraction of total T cells that were SARS-CoV-2-associated. Each spike-specific TCR was assigned to its reactive spike region and to a CD4 or CD8 class using the MIRA data. Log10-transformed breadth and depth values were compared by one-way ANOVA with Sidak's multiple comparisons tests. TCRdb took over this immuneACCESS table, retaining in-frame rearrangements with V and J assigned. Such tables are incomplete; in checked studies, under half of the missing clones stem from an unresolved V gene, and the remainder is unexplained. V and J calls and clone size are copied from that table; D and trimming were computed from the DNA. The sample table lists around 130,000 clones, around 92% of them with a count of one. Together, the top ten hold around 1.9% of the sample.

This sample is drawn from a study of T cell responses to AZD1222 COVID-19 vaccine (dated by TCRdb to 2020 to 2023). In terms of the full investigation: TCR sequencing was performed for approximately 240 trial participants, of whom 207 were given two doses of AZD1222 and approximately 26 were given two doses of MenACWY control vaccine. Trial participants were enrolled by age into subgroups of 18-55, 56-69 and 70-plus years, and roughly 150, 30 and 60 TCR-sequenced participants, respectively, were included in these subgroups.

The time point label for this specimen denotes: about 28 days (+/-7) after the second vaccine dose. Because spike-specific TCR depth and breadth did not differ between the two schedules, AZD1222 recipients who got a second dose at roughly 4 weeks were pooled with those who got a second dose at roughly 12 weeks. The vaccinee samples were drawn from two UK trials, COV001 and COV002, one of which was a single-blind randomized controlled phase 2/3 trial testing AZD1222 (ChAdOx1 nCoV-19) in healthy adults. Trial participant PBMC samples were collected at day 0 and day 28 after the second dose for TCRbeta chain sequencing. Measured from the cysteine to the phenylalanine, the CDR3 is 15 residues long. The kept DNA is CDR3 alone, 45 bases in frame from the first base. From a lookup of the germline V gene (reference sequence), CDR1 and CDR2 are DFQATT and SNEGSKA. V is pared back by 3 bases and J by 6 bases, with 18 bases lying between the germline termini.

Overall study outcomes, separate from this receptor: Because no day 14 peak-response samples were available, repertoires were characterized only after the peak T cell response. Only five to seven AZD1222 recipients were SARS-CoV-2 seropositive at baseline, limiting conclusions about previously exposed vaccinees. Participants were mostly white British and included more females than males, and it was suggested by the authors that clonal diversity may have been underestimated. The vaccine-associated CD4 TCRs covered the entire spike protein, and the dominant responses fell in regions 160-218 and 743-854. Epitopes outside the regions mutated in the B.1.351 and B.1.1.7 variants were reportedly recognized by nearly half of the unique spike-specific TCRs. In the small 56-69-year group, the increase in depth fell short of significance, most likely because of low power. Spike-specific TCR breadth and depth rose significantly after two AZD1222 doses compared with day 0 and with MenACWY recipients.

The chain is assembled from TRBV20-1 and TRBJ2-1; the D assignment is uncertain and may be TRBD1 or TRBD2, with 5 bases supporting each. This sample comprised peripheral blood, obtained 28 days after the second AZD1222 dose. The receptor comes from an adult who received the AZD1222 COVID-19 vaccine. The DNA is TGCAGTGCTAGTCTCGGGACCTTTTACGCCAATGAGCAGTTCTTC. This encodes CSASLGTFYANEQFF.